This T cell receptor beta chain was sequenced during a study of CD8+CD57+ T cells in acquired aplastic anemia (dated by TCRdb to 2017 to 2018). In the study overall: On average, sorted CD4+ and CD8+ cells yielded approximately 3 ug of extracted DNA, with a range of about 0.18 to 30 ug. For healthy donor samples, the average read count was around 9.8 million for CD4+ cells and around 12 million for CD8+ cells. Broader findings and caveats from the paper: Between patients and healthy controls, no significant difference in CD8+ Simpson's diversity was found (P=0.060). Roughly 29 CD8+ CDR3 sequences were found in both patients and controls but appeared to be highly expressed in patients and within the immunodominant clones of the patients.

Genomic DNA served as template for TCR beta VDJ combination and CDR3 sequence profiling. TCR repertoire sequencing was run on an Illumina HiSeq 2000. The study's processing was this. TRBV/TRBJ rearrangement plots, CDR3 size and DJ length profiles, and Simpson's diversity index were used to evaluate the repertoires. The most abundant DNA sequence in the deep sequencing data was defined as the immunodominant clone. CDR3 amino acid sequences were checked for sharing across subjects and were also compared against the VDJdb database and published repertoires. TCRdb ran its own pipeline on the public reads, namely fastp trimming at Q25 and MiXCR clone calling, and kept in-frame beta chains. Merged by CDR3 protein, the rows form single entries marked with the most common genes and DNA. These V and J calls are TCRdb output, not the study's own analysis. The sample table lists about 190,000 distinct CDR3 sequences, around half of them with a count of one. The ten most abundant clones make up about 17% of the sample.

V ends up 2 bases short and J 8 bases short, with an unmatched junction base count of 4. CDR3 length: 14 amino acids, cysteine to phenylalanine. Only the CDR3 DNA is retained, 42 bases long and in frame from the first base. From the germline V gene, CDR1 is SGHTS and CDR2 is YDEGEE. The sample holds many counts of this clonotype. Its cognate antigen has yet to be identified. Per-base quality was not reported, and no clone a single base away is much larger than it. In this study, sorted CD4+ and CD8+ T cells from the blood of healthy subjects and of severe aplastic anemia patients had their TCR repertoires deep-sequenced. Ficoll-Paque density gradient centrifugation was used to isolate peripheral blood mononuclear cells. Before DNA extraction, CD4+ and CD8+ T cells were sorted with FACS or magnetic beads.

The sequencing input was sorted CD4+, CD8+, or CD8+CD57+ T cells (not recorded which) from PBMCs. The sequence came from a human donor in good health, serving as a control. Rearrangement joined TRBV5-8 to TRBJ1-4, with 9 junctional bases fitting TRBD1. The CDR3 region has the sequence CASSLQGATEKLFF. In nucleotide form, the sequence is TGTGCCAGCAGCTTACAGGGGGCCACAGAAAAACTGTTTTTT.